The 3 T cell receptor beta chains presented below share a single source sample, sequenced in a study of blood T cell repertoires in COVID-19. Only in-frame clones appear in the TCRdb table, and some are missing; sequencing was by immunoSEQ multiplex PCR. The sample has 360,000 or so clones; nearly 90% are singletons. The sequenced sample was PBMCs or T cells enriched from blood (not recorded which). The receptors come from a woman aged 25 to 39 who had recovered from COVID-19.

The chain couples TRBV28 to TRBJ1-5; D is ambiguous. The CDR3 is made up of 14 amino acids. V was clipped by 5 bases and J by 3 bases, with 11 bases between them. Germline CDR1 is MDHEN and CDR2 is SYDVKM. The CDR3 region is CASSITSYNQPQHF. The CDR3, as DNA: TGTGCCAGCAGTATAACATCTTACAATCAGCCCCAGCATTTT.

A remark on this clone: Additional DNA sequences in this sample encode the identical CDR3. The chain links TRBV29-1 to TRBJ1-1; tentatively, D is TRBD1 (5 bases). Germline V gene data show CDR1 as SQVTM and CDR2 as ANQGSEA. Trimming stripped 3 bases from V and 5 bases from J, with 10 bases between. The CDR3 loop spans 12 amino acids. The CDR3 protein is CSVEEGSTEAFF. CDR3 DNA: TGCAGCGTTGAGGAGGGGAGTACTGAAGCTTTCTTT.

This clone has only one observation. The chain couples TRBV13 to TRBJ2-2, with 10 bases matching TRBD2. The length of the CDR3 is 18 residues. The V gene's germline CDR1 is PRHDT and CDR2 FYEKMQ (reference sequence). Trimming removed 5 bases from V and 5 bases from J; junction bases left unmatched: 14. CDR3 DNA: TGTGCCAGCAGCGGAGCGGGAGGGCCGGGAGCAGGAACCGGGGAGCTGTTTTTT. Protein product: CASSGAGGPGAGTGELFF.